This T cell receptor (beta chain) was sequenced for a study of blood T cell repertoires in COVID-19. The overall study: Material from acute and convalescent COVID-19 was sourced from the United States, Italy and Spain. The cDNA or gDNA used as material had been derived from T cells, B-cell-depleted T cells, or PBMCs.

As processed by the authors: Amplifying reference gene primers gave estimates of nucleated cell counts. Using immunoSEQ multiplex PCR, the repertoire was profiled, and TCRdb retains in-frame clones only, with some absent. V, J and clone size derive from that table, while D and trimming were established from the DNA sequence. The sample records about 120,000 clones, about 85% being singletons. This clone showed up just once. V lost 5 bases to trimming and J lost 2 bases; unmatched junction nucleotides: 4. CDR1 and CDR2 from the germline V gene are MDHEN and SYDVKM. This CDR3 region has 15 residues. This sequence joins TRBV28 and TRBJ1-3, with 9 bases lining up with TRBD1. Material: peripheral blood. The receptor comes from a man aged 55 to 70 with acute or convalescent COVID-19. This CDR3 is CASSPRTGAGNTIYF. The CDR3 DNA follows: TGTGCCAGCAGTCCCCGGACAGGGGCTGGAAACACCATATATTTT.